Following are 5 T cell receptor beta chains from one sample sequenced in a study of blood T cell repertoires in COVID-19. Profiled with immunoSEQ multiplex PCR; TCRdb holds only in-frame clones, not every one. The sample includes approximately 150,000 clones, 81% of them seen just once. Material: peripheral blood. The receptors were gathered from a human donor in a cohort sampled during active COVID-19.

CDR3 loop: CASSLRTGTGGNEQYF. The CDR3 region has the DNA TGTGCCAGCAGCCTAAGGACCGGGACAGGGGGCAACGAGCAGTACTTC. The V and J genes are TRBV7-3 and TRBJ2-7, with 12 nucleotides matching TRBD1. Germline V gene lookup returns CDR1 SGHTA and CDR2 FQGTGA. Germline trimming cut 5 bases from V and 5 bases from J; bases unmatched to any gene: 10. This CDR3 spans 16 amino acids.

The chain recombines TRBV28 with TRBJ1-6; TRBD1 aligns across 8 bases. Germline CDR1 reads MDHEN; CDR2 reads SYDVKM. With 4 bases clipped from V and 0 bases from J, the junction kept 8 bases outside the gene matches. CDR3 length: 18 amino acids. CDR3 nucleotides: TGTGCCAGCAGTTCTCCGGGACAGGTGAACTCCTATAATTCACCCCTCCACTTT. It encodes CASSSPGQVNSYNSPLHF.

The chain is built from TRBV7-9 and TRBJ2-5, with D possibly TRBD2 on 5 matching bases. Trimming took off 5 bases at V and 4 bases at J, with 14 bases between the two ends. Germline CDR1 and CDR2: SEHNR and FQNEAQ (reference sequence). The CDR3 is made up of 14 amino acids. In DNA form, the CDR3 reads TGTGCCAGCAGCACTAACGGGGTCGTAGAGACCCAGTACTTC. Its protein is CASSTNGVVETQYF. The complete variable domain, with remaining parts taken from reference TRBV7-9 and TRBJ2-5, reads DTGVSQNPRHKITKRGQNVTFRCDPISEHNRLYWYRQTLGQGPEFLTYFQNEAQLEKSRLLSDRFSAERPKGSFSTLEIQRTEQGDSAMYLCASSTNGVVETQYFGPGTRLLVL.

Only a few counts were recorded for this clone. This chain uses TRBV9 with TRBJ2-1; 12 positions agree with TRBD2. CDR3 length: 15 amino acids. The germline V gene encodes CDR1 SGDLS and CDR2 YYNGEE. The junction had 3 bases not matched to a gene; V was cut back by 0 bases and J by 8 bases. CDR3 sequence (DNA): TGTGCCAGCAGCGTAGCGGCTAGCGGGAGGGATGAGCAGTTCTTC. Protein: CASSVAASGRDEQFF.

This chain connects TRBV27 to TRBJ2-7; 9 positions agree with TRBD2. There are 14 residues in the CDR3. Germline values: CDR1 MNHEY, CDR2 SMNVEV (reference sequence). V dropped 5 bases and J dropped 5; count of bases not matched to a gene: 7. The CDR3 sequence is CASSLSGSINEQYF. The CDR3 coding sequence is TGTGCCAGCAGTCTTAGCGGGAGTATTAACGAGCAGTACTTC.